This is a list of T cell receptor beta chains from one sample in a study of blood T cell repertoires in COVID-19. TCRdb's table, derived via immunoSEQ multiplex PCR, lists solely in-frame clones and lacks some. The sample comprises 37,000 or so clones, 75% to 90% of which are singletons, and roughly 6.2% rests with the top ten. The specimen sequenced was peripheral blood. These receptors all stem from a human donor in a cohort sampled during active COVID-19. The CDR3 runs from the conserved cysteine through the conserved F or W. The D gene is left open where the match is weak. Not every row has a clone size; where given, it reads once, few, many or a size class.

d_call clone_size j_call v_call cdr3_aa cdr3_nt
TRBD1 - TRBJ2-6 TRBV6-2/TRBV6-3 CASSSGDRSSGANVLTF TGTGCCAGCAGTTCAGGGGACAGGAGCTCTGGGGCCAACGTCCTGACTTTC
- - TRBJ2-7 TRBV9 CASSETPPGSHEQYF TGTGCCAGCAGCGAGACCCCCCCGGGGAGCCACGAGCAGTACTTC
TRBD1 few TRBJ1-6 TRBV3-1/TRBV3-2 CASSQGQGNSPLHF TGTGCCAGCAGCCAGGGACAGGGAAATTCACCCCTCCACTTT
- few TRBJ1-2 TRBV3-1/TRBV3-2 CASGQGSRGYTF TGTGCCAGCGGGCAGGGCTCGAGGGGCTACACCTTC
TRBD1 - TRBJ1-2 TRBV7-9 CASSTEAGGYGYTF TGTGCCAGCAGCACGGAGGCAGGGGGCTATGGCTACACCTTC
TRBD2 few TRBJ2-1 TRBV2 CASSPLAGLRLYNEQFF TGTGCCAGCAGTCCGCTAGCGGGGCTACGGCTCTACAATGAGCAGTTCTTC
- once TRBJ1-2 TRBV5-1 CASTASWGDYGYTF TGCGCCAGCACCGCTAGCTGGGGGGACTATGGCTACACCTTC
- once TRBJ1-1 TRBV12-3/TRBV12-4 CASSPFGLIF TGTGCCAGCAGCCCCTTCGGACTGATTTTT
TRBD1 - TRBJ1-5 TRBV2 CASSLRDRASNQPQHF TGTGCCAGCAGTTTAAGGGACAGGGCAAGCAATCAGCCCCAGCATTTT
TRBD2 - TRBJ2-3 TRBV7-2 CASSLSGGRGSTDTQYF TGTGCCAGCAGCTTATCGGGAGGGCGGGGATCCACAGATACGCAGTATTTT
TRBD2 - TRBJ2-3 TRBV5-6 CASSSAGTSVLGTDTQYF TGTGCCAGCAGCTCAGCCGGGACTAGCGTTTTGGGCACAGATACGCAGTATTTT
TRBD1 - TRBJ1-4 TRBV7-9 CASSLPSGGTNEKLFF TGTGCCAGCAGCTTACCCTCAGGGGGTACTAATGAAAAACTGTTTTTT
TRBD2 - TRBJ2-3 TRBV10-3 CAIRRLAESTDTQYF TGTGCCATCAGAAGACTAGCGGAGAGCACAGATACGCAGTATTTT
- - TRBJ2-1 TRBV3-1/TRBV3-2 CASRSYNEQFF TGTGCCAGCAGGAGCTACAATGAGCAGTTCTTC
TRBD1 - TRBJ1-1 TRBV2 CASSPQGAVTEAFF TGTGCCAGCAGCCCACAGGGGGCGGTAACTGAAGCTTTCTTT
- once TRBJ2-2 TRBV29-1 CSVVIFEGTGELFF TGCAGCGTTGTTATTTTCGAGGGCACCGGGGAGCTGTTTTTT
- - TRBJ1-1 TRBV7-6 CASSLGGPEAFF TGTGCCAGCAGCTTAGGAGGTCCTGAAGCTTTCTTT
TRBD1 - TRBJ2-7 TRBV19 CASRTGGYSYEQYF TGTGCCAGTCGGACAGGTGGTTACTCCTACGAGCAGTACTTC
TRBD2 few TRBJ2-7 TRBV5-1 CASNLFGTSGVINSYEQYF TGCGCCAGCAACTTGTTTGGGACTAGCGGGGTTATCAACTCCTACGAGCAGTACTTC
TRBD1 - TRBJ1-6 TRBV5-6 CASSLRTGKGHSPLHF TGTGCCAGCAGCTTAAGGACAGGGAAGGGGCATTCACCCCTCCACTTT
TRBD1 - TRBJ1-6 TRBV5-1 CASSLGQGRENSPLHF TGCGCCAGCAGCTTGGGACAGGGGCGTGAGAATTCACCCCTCCACTTT
TRBD1 - TRBJ2-7 TRBV7-2 CASSREGTVSEQYF TGTGCCAGCAGCAGGGAAGGGACAGTTTCCGAGCAGTACTTC
TRBD2 - TRBJ2-7 TRBV6-5 CASSYSGGREQYF TGTGCCAGCAGTTACTCTGGCGGGAGGGAGCAGTACTTC
- - TRBJ2-7 TRBV4-1 CASSQVGKLYEQYF TGCGCCAGCAGCCAAGTCGGGAAACTCTACGAGCAGTACTTC
TRBD2 once TRBJ2-3 TRBV5-8 CASSRPGLAGGATDTQYF TGTGCCAGCAGCCGACCGGGACTAGCGGGGGGGGCCACAGATACGCAGTATTTT
- once TRBJ2-4 TRBV13 CASSSGVAKNIQYF TGTGCCAGCAGCTCCGGGGTAGCCAAAAACATTCAGTACTTC
- - TRBJ2-1 TRBV6-5 CASSTGPGPWNEQFF TGTGCCAGCAGTACAGGGCCGGGACCCTGGAATGAGCAGTTCTTC
- - TRBJ2-7 TRBV2 CASSRTTYEQYF TGTGCCAGCAGTAGGACAACCTACGAGCAGTACTTC
- - TRBJ2-3 TRBV3-1/TRBV3-2 CASSHQAGMGDTQYF TGTGCCAGCAGCCATCAAGCGGGTATGGGGGATACGCAGTATTTT
TRBD2 once TRBJ2-3 TRBV9 CASSVVREGDTQYF TGTGCCAGCAGCGTAGTGAGGGAGGGAGATACGCAGTATTTT
- - TRBJ2-4 TRBV2 CATRVGTTGIQYF TGTGCCACAAGGGTGGGGACAACCGGCATTCAGTACTTC
- few TRBJ1-6 TRBV2 CASIWGTSYNSPLHF TGTGCCAGCATTTGGGGGACATCATATAATTCACCCCTCCACTTT
TRBD2 - TRBJ2-1 TRBV9 CASSVVAGNEQFF TGTGCCAGCAGCGTAGTAGCGGGAAATGAGCAGTTCTTC
TRBD1 once TRBJ2-7 TRBV28 CASSWNRGSPYEQYF TGTGCCAGCAGTTGGAACAGGGGGAGCCCCTACGAGCAGTACTTC
- - TRBJ2-2 TRBV19 CASTGIAGELFF TGTGCCAGTACGGGGATCGCCGGGGAGCTGTTTTTT
- - TRBJ1-6 TRBV4-1 CASSQETAPGSPLHF TGCGCCAGCAGCCAAGAGACAGCCCCAGGGTCACCCCTCCACTTT
TRBD1 once TRBJ2-7 TRBV27 CASSQPGQGYEQYF TGTGCCAGCAGTCAACCGGGACAGGGTTACGAGCAGTACTTC
- - TRBJ1-3 TRBV9 CASSPDTDSLSGNTIYF TGTGCCAGCAGCCCCGACACGGACAGTCTCTCTGGAAACACCATATATTTT
TRBD1 - TRBJ1-2 TRBV9 CASSVDAGGLEGYTF TGTGCCAGCAGCGTAGATGCAGGGGGACTTGAGGGCTACACCTTC
TRBD1 - TRBJ1-3 TRBV5-5 CASSKQGQISGNTIYF TGTGCCAGCAGCAAGCAGGGACAGATCTCTGGAAACACCATATATTTT
TRBD1 - TRBJ1-1 TRBV6-5 CASSPGQPNTEAFF TGTGCCAGCAGTCCGGGACAGCCGAACACTGAAGCTTTCTTT
TRBD2 - TRBJ2-7 TRBV28 CASSFRREVHEQYF TGTGCCAGCAGTTTCAGGCGGGAGGTCCACGAGCAGTACTTC
TRBD2 few TRBJ2-3 TRBV7-6 CASSLAWTSGGSTDTQYF TGTGCCAGCAGCTTAGCGTGGACTAGCGGGGGTAGCACAGATACGCAGTATTTT
- - TRBJ2-5 TRBV9 CASSVQGAGETQYF TGTGCCAGCAGCGTCCAAGGGGCCGGGGAGACCCAGTACTTC
- - TRBJ1-2 TRBV28 CASSSLFVTF TGTGCCAGCAGTTCCTTATTCGTCACCTTC
- few TRBJ1-5 TRBV20-1 CSASIGEPQHF TGCAGTGCTAGTATCGGGGAGCCCCAGCATTTT
- - TRBJ2-7 TRBV9 CASSVDATVSYEQYF TGTGCCAGCAGCGTAGACGCGACAGTATCCTACGAGCAGTACTTC
- - TRBJ2-6 TRBV19 CASSIEAGSGANVLTF TGTGCCAGTAGTATAGAGGCCGGGTCTGGGGCCAACGTCCTGACTTTC
- - TRBJ1-1 TRBV29-1 CSVELRGSRTEAFF TGCAGCGTTGAACTGCGGGGATCTCGCACTGAAGCTTTCTTT
TRBD1 - TRBJ2-2 TRBV9 CASSVQGQGGTGELFF TGTGCCAGCAGCGTACAGGGACAGGGGGGCACCGGGGAGCTGTTTTTT
- - TRBJ2-3 TRBV19 CASSIWGGPTDTQYF TGTGCCAGTAGTATATGGGGGGGCCCCACAGATACGCAGTATTTT
TRBD2 - TRBJ2-7 TRBV11-2 CASSQGGGRAFYEQYF TGTGCCAGCAGTCAAGGCGGCGGGAGGGCCTTTTACGAGCAGTACTTC
- - TRBJ1-5 TRBV7-9 CASTVSNQPQHF TGTGCCAGCACCGTAAGCAATCAGCCCCAGCATTTT
TRBD2 - TRBJ2-1 TRBV9 CASSVPSGRGEQFF TGTGCCAGCAGCGTACCAAGCGGGAGAGGTGAGCAGTTCTTC